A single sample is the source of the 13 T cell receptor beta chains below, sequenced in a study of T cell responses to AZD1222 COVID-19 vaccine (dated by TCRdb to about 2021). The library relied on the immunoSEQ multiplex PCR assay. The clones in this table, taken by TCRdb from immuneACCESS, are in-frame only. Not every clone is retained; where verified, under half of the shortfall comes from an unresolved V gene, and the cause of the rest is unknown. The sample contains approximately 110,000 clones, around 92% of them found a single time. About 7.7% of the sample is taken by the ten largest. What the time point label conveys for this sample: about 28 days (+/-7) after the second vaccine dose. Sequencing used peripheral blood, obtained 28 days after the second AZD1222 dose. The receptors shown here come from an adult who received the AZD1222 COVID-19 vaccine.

The CDR3, as DNA: TGTGCCAGCAGCCAGGACGATCTTGGTACGCAGTATTTT. This codes for CASSQDDLGTQYF. The chain combines TRBV11-3 with TRBJ2-3; D ambiguous. Germline V CDR1 and CDR2: SGHNT, YENEEA. V was shortened by 5 bases and J by 8 bases, with 14 bases between the two germline ends. This CDR3 has 13 amino acids.

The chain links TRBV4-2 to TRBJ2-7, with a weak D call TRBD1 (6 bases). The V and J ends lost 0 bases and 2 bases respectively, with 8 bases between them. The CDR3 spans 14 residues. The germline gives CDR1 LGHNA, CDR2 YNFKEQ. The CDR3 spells CASSQENRAYEQYF. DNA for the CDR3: TGTGCCAGCAGCCAAGAGAACAGGGCCTACGAGCAGTACTTC.

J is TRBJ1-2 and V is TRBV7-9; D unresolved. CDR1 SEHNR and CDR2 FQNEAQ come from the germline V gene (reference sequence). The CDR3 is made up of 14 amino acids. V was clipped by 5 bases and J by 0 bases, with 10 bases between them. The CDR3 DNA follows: TGTGCCAGCAGCGAGGTGACGGCTAACTATGGCTACACCTTC. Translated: CASSEVTANYGYTF.

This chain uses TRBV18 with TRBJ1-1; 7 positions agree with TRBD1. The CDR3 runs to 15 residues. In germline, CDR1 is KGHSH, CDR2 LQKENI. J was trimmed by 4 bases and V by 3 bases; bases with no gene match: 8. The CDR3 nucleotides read TGTGCCAGCTCACCGCTTACGCCAGGGGGCACTGAAGCTTTCTTT. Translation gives CASSPLTPGGTEAFF.

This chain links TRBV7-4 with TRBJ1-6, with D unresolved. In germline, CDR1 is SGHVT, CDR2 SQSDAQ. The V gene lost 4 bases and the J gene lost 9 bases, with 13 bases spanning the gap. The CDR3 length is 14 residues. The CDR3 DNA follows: TGTGCCAGCAGCTCCACATCACGGGTTTCACCCCTCCACTTT. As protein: CASSSTSRVSPLHF. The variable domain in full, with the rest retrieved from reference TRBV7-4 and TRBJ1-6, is GAGVSQSPRYKVAKRGRDVALRCDSISGHVTLYWYRQTLGQGSEVLTYSQSDAQRDKSGRPSGRFSAERPERSVSTLKIQRTEQGDSAVYLCASSSTSRVSPLHFGNGTRLTVT.

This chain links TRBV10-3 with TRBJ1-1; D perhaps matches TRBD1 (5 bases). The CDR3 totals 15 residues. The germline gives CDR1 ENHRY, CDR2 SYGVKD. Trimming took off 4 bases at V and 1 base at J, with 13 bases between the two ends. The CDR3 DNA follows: TGTGCCATCAGTGGATTCAGGGAGACGAACACTGAAGCTTTCTTT. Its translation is CAISGFRETNTEAFF.

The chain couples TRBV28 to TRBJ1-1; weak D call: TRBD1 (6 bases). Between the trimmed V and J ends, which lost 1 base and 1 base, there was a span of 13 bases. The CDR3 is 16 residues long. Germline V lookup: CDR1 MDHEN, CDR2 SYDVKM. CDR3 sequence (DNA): TGTGCCAGCAGTTTATTGCGTGACAGGCGGAACACTGAAGCTTTCTTT. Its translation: CASSLLRDRRNTEAFF.

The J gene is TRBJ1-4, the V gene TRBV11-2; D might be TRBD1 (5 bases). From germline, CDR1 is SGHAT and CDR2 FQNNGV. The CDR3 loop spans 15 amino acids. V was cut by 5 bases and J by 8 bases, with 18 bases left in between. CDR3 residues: CASSPRTPNKEKLFF. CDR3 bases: TGTGCCAGCAGCCCACGGACACCCAATAAGGAAAAACTGTTTTTT.

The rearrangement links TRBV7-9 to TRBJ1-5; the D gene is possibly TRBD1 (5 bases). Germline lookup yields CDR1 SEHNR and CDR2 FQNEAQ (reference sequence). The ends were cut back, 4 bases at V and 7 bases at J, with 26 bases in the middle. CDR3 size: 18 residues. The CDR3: CASSSTVKSGGTGQPQHF. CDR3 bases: TGTGCCAGCAGCTCGACCGTGAAATCTGGGGGGACTGGACAGCCCCAGCATTTT.

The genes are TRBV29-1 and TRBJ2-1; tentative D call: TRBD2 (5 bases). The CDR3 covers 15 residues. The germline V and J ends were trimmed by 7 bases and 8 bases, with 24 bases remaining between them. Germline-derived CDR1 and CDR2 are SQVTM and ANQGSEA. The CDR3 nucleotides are TGCAGCGGACGGGAAGGCAGCATTTCGATAGATGAGCAGTTCTTC. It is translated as CSGREGSISIDEQFF.

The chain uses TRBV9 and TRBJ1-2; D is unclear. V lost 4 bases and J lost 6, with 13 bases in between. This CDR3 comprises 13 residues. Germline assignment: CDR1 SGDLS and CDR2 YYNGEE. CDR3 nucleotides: TGTGCCAGCAGCAGAGCTAAACTAGATGGCTACACCTTC. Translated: CASSRAKLDGYTF. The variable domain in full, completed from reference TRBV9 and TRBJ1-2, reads DSGVTQTPKHLITATGQRVTLRCSPRSGDLSVYWYQQSLDQGLQFLIQYYNGEERAKGNILERFSAQQFPDLHSELNLSSLELGDSALYFCASSRAKLDGYTFGSGTRLTVV.

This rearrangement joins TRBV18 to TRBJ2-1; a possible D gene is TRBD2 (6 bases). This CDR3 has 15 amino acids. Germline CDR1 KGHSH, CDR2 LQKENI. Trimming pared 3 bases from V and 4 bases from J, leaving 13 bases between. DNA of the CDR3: TGTGCCAGCTCACCTGCTGCGGGAACTTACAATGAGCAGTTCTTC. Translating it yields CASSPAAGTYNEQFF.

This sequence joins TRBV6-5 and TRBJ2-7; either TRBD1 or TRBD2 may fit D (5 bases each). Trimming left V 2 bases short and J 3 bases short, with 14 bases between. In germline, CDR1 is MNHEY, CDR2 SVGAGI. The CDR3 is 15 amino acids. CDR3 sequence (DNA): TGTGCCAGCAGTTACCTTCCCAGGGAGAACTACGAGCAGTACTTC. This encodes CASSYLPRENYEQYF.